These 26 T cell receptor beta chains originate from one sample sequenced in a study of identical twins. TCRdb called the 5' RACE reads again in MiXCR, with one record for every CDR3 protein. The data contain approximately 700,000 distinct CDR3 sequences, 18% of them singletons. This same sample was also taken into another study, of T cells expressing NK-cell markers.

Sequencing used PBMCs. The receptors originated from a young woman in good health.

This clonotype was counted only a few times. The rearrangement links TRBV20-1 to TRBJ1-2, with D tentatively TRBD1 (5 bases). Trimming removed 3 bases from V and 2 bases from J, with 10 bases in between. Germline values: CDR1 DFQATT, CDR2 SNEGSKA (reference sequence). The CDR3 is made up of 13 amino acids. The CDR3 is CSASETANYGYTF. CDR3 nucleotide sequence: TGCAGTGCTAGTGAGACAGCCAACTATGGCTACACCTTC.

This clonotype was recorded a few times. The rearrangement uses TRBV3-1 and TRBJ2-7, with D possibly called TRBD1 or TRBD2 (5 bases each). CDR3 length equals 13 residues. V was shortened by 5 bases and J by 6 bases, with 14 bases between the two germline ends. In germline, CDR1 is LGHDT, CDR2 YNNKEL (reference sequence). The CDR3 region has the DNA TGTGCCAGCAGCTATCGGGACCGGAGCGAGCAGTACTTC. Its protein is CASSYRDRSEQYF.

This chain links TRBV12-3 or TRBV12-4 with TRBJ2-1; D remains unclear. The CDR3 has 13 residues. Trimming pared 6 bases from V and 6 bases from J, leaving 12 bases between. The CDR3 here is CASSRPQFNEQFF. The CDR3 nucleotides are TGTGCCAGCAGCAGACCCCAGTTCAATGAGCAGTTCTTC.

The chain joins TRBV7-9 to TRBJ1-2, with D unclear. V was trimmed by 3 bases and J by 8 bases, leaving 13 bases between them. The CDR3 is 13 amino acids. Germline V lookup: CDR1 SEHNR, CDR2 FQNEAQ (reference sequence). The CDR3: CASSFGPMGGYTF. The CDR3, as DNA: TGTGCCAGCAGCTTCGGGCCTATGGGAGGCTACACCTTC.

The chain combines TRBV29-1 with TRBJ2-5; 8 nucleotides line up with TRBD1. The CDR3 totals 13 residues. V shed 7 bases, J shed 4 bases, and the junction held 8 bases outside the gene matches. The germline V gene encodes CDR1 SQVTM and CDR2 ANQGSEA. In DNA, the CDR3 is TGCAGCGGGGGGACAGGTAGAAGAGAGACCCAGTACTTC. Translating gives CSGGTGRRETQYF.

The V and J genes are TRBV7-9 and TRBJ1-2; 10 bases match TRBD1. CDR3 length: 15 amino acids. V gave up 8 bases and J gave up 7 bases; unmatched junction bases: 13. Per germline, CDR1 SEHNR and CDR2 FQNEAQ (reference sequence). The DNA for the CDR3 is TGTGCCAGCGCGGACCCGGGACAGGGGATTACTGGCTACACCTTC. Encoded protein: CASADPGQGITGYTF.

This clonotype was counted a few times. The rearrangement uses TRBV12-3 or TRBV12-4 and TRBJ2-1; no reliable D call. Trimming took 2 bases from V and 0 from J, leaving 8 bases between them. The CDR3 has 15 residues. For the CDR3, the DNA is TGTGCCAGCAGTTTAATGATTTCCTCCTACAATGAGCAGTTCTTC. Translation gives CASSLMISSYNEQFF.

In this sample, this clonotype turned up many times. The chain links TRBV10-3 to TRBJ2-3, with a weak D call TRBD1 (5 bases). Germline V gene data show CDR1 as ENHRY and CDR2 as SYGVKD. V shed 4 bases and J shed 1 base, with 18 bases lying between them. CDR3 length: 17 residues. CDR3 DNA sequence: TGTGCCATCAGTGCGGGCCGTCAGGGTCGGGGCACAGATACGCAGTATTTT. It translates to CAISAGRQGRGTDTQYF.

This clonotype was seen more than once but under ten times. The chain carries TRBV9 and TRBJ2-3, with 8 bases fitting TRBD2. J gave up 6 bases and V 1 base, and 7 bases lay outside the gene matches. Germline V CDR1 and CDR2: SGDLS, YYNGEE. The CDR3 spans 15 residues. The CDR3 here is CASSVWRGAPDTQYF. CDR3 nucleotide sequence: TGTGCCAGCAGCGTATGGCGGGGGGCTCCGGATACGCAGTATTTT.

The CDR3 DNA is TGCGCCAGCAGCGGACAGGGGGCGGTTACGCAGTATTTT. This translates into CASSGQGAVTQYF. The rearrangement uses TRBV5-1 and TRBJ2-3; 11 bases align to TRBD1. This CDR3 comprises 13 residues. Germline trimming cut 4 bases from V and 8 bases from J; bases unmatched to any gene: 3. Germline values: CDR1 SGHRS, CDR2 YFSETQ.

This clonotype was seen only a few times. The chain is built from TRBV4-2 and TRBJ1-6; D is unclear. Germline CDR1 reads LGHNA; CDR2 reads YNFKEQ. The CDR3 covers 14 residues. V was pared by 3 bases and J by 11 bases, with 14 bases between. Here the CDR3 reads CASSQAEMGTPLHF. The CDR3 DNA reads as TGTGCCAGCAGCCAGGCCGAGATGGGGACACCCCTCCACTTT.

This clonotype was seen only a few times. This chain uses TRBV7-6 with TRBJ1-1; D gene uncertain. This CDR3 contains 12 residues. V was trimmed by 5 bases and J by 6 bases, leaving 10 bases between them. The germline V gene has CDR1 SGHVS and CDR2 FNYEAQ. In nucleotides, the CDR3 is TGTGCCAGCAGCGTAGGTGGGGCTGAAGCTTTCTTT. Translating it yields CASSVGGAEAFF.

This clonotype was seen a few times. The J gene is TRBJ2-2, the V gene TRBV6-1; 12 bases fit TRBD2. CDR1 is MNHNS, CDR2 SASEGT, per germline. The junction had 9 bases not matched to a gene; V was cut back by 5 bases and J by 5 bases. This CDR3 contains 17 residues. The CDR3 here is CASSPGLAGRGTGELFF. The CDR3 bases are TGTGCCAGCAGTCCTGGACTAGCGGGGCGGGGGACCGGGGAGCTGTTTTTT.

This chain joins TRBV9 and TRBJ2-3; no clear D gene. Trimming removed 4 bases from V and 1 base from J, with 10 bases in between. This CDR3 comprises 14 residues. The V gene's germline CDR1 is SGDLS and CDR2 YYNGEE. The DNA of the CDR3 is TGTGCCAGCAGCACCAGAGCGCGCACAGATACGCAGTATTTT. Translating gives CASSTRARTDTQYF.

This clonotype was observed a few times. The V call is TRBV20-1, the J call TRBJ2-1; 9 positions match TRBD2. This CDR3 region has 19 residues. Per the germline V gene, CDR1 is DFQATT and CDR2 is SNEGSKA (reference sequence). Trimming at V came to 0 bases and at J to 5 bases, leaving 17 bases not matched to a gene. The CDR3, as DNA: TGCAGTGCTAGAGATCCAAGAGTCCACACTAGCGGGCTCGACAATGAGCAGTTCTTC. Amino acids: CSARDPRVHTSGLDNEQFF.

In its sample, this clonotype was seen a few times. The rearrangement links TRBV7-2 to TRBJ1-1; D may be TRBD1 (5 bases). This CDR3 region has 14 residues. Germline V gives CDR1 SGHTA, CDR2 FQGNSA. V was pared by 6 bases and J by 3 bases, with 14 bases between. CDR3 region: CASRKWGVDTEAFF. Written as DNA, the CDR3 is TGTGCCAGCAGGAAGTGGGGCGTGGACACTGAAGCTTTCTTT.

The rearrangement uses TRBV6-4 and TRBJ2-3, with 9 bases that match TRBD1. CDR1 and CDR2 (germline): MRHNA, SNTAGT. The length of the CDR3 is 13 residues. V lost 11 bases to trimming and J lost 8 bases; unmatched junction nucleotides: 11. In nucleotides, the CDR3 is TGTGCCGGCGCACCGGGACAGGGTATTACGCAGTATTTT. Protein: CAGAPGQGITQYF.

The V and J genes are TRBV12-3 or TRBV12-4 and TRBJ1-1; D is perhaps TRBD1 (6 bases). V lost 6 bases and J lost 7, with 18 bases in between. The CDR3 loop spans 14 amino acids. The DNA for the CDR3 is TGTGCCAGCAGCAGAACGGGGGGCGGGTATGAAGCTTTCTTT. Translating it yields CASSRTGGGYEAFF.

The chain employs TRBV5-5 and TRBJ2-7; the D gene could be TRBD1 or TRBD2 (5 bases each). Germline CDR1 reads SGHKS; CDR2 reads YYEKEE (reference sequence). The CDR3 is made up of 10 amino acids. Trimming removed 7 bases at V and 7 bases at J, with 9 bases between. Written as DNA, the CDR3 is TGTGCCAGCGCTGAGGGGGAGCAGTACTTC. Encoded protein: CASAEGEQYF.

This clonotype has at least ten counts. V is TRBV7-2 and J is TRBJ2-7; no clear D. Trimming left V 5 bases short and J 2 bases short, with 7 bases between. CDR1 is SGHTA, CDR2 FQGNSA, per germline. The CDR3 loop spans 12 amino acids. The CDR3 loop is CASSARTYEQYF. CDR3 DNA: TGTGCCAGCAGCGCACGAACCTACGAGCAGTACTTC.

CDR3 DNA sequence: TGTGCCAGCAGCTCGCTTTATTCACCCCAAGGGGGAAAACTGTTTTTT. Protein: CASSSLYSPQGGKLFF. The chain is built from TRBV7-2 and TRBJ1-4; weak D call: TRBD1 (6 bases). The CDR3 is made up of 16 amino acids. Trimming cost V 4 bases and J 10 bases, with 22 bases left between them. Germline CDR1 reads SGHTA; CDR2 reads FQGNSA.

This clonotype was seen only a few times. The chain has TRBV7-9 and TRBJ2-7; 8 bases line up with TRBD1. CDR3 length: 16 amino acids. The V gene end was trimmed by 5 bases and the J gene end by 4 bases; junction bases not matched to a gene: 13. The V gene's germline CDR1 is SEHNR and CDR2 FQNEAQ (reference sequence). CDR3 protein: CASSPPGTGRGYEQYF. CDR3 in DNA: TGTGCCAGCAGCCCACCGGGGACAGGTCGAGGGTACGAGCAGTACTTC.

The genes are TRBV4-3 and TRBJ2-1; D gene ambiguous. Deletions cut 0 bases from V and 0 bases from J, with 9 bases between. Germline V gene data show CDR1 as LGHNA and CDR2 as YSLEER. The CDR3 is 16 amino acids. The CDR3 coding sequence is TGCGCCAGCAGCCAAGATCTGAGGAGCTCCTACAATGAGCAGTTCTTC. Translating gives CASSQDLRSSYNEQFF.

CDR3 nucleotide sequence: TGTGCCACTGGCTCCCGGCACAACACCGGGGAGCTGTTTTTT. Translating it yields CATGSRHNTGELFF. The chain links TRBV24-1 to TRBJ2-2; D is ambiguous. Germline V gives CDR1 KGHDR, CDR2 SFDVKD. V was cut by 10 bases and J by 2 bases, with 13 bases left in between. The CDR3 spans 14 residues.

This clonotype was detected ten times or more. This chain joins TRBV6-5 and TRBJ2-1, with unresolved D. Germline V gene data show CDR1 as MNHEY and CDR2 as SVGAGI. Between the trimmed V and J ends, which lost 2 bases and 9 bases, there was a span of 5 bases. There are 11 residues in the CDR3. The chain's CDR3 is CASSYIGEQFF. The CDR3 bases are TGTGCCAGCAGTTACATCGGTGAGCAGTTCTTC.

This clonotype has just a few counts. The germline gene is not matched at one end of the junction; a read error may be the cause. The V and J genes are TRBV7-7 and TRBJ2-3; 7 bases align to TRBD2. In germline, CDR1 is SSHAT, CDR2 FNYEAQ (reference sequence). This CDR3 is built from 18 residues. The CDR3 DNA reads TGTGCTAGCAGCTTAGCGCTTCAGGGACTAACCCACACAGATACGCAGTATTTT. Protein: CASSLALQGLTHTDTQYF.